This T cell receptor (beta chain) is from a study of CD8 T cells in Susac syndrome. Study observations and caveats: As the study acknowledged, the number of individuals in its TCR sequencing and HLA analysis was relatively small.

CD8+ and CD4+ T cells circulating in blood were sequenced for TCR beta. Both CD4+ and CD8+ T cells were negatively isolated, and TEMRA cells underwent FACS enrichment. Points on this clonotype: Antigen specificity is unknown.

Germline-derived CDR1 and CDR2 are SEHNR and FQNEAQ (reference sequence). The CDR3 is 15 amino acids. V was clipped by 3 bases and J by 2 bases, with 14 bases between them. Reverse transcription used roughly 0.45 to 1 ug RNA and random hexamers. The authors amplified TCR beta CDR3 across 54 Vbeta and 13 Jbeta using immunoSEQ multiplex PCR. TCRdb itself ran the immunoSEQ multiplex PCR reads through MiXCR, one entry per CDR3 protein. The sample yields about 150,000 distinct CDR3 sequences, around 92% seen once. This receptor was obtained from a human donor in good health. This chain links TRBV7-9 with TRBJ2-7; no clear D gene. The specimen was CD4+ T cells from PBMCs. The CDR3 loop is CASSFGQDYTYEQYF. CDR3 nucleotide sequence: TGTGCCAGCAGCTTCGGGCAGGATTACACCTACGAGCAGTACTTC.